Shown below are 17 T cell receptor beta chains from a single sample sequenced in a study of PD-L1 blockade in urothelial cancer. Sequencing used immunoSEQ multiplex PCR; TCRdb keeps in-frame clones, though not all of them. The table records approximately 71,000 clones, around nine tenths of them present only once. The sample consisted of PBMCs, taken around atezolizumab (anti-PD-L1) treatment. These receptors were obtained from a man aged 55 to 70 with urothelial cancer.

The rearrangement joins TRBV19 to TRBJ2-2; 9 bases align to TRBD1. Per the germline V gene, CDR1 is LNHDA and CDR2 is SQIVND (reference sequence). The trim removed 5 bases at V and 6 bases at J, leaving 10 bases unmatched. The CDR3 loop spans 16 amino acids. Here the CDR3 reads CASSPGTGSWAGELFF. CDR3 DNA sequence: TGTGCCAGTAGTCCCGGGACAGGGAGTTGGGCCGGGGAGCTGTTTTTT.

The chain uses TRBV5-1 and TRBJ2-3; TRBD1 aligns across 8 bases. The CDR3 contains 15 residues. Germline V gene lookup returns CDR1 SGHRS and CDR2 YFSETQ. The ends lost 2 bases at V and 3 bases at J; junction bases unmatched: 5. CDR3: CASSFTGGLTDTQYF. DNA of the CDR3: TGCGCCAGCAGCTTTACAGGGGGTCTGACAGATACGCAGTATTTT.

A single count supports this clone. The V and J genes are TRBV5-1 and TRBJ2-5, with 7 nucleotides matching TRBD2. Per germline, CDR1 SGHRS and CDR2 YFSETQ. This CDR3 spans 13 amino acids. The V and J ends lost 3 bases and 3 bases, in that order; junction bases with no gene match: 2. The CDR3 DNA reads TGCGCCAGCAGCTGGGGGGGGGAAGAGACCCAGTACTTC. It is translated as CASSWGGEETQYF.

CDR3 protein: CASSQETGGMNTEAFF. The CDR3 nucleotides are TGCGCCAGCAGCCAGGAAACAGGGGGTATGAACACTGAAGCTTTCTTT. This chain uses TRBV4-3 with TRBJ1-1; TRBD1 aligns across 8 bases. CDR1 and CDR2 (germline): LGHNA, YSLEER. J gave up 0 bases and V 3 bases, and 6 bases lay outside the gene matches. The CDR3 spans 16 residues.

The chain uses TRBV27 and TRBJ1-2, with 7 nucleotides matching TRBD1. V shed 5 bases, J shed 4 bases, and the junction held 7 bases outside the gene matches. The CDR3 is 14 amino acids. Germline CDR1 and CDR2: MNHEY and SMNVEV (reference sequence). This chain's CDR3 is CASSPNRGLYGYTF. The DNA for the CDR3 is TGTGCCAGCAGTCCTAACAGGGGCCTCTATGGCTACACCTTC.

CDR3 bases: TGCAGCGTTGAACCGGACAATTCCTACGAGCAGTACTTC. It codes for CSVEPDNSYEQYF. This chain connects TRBV29-1 to TRBJ2-7; D possibly corresponds to TRBD1 (5 bases). Trimming shortened V by 2 bases and J by 1 base, and 9 bases separated the two germline ends. The CDR3 has 13 residues. Germline V gene sequence: CDR1 SQVTM, CDR2 ANQGSEA.

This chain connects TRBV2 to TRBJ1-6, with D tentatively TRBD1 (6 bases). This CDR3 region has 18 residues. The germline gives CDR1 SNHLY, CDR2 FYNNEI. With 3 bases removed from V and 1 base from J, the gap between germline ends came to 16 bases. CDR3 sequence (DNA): TGTGCCAGCAGTGACTTATTATTCGGACAGTCCTATAATTCACCCCTCCACTTT. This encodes CASSDLLFGQSYNSPLHF.

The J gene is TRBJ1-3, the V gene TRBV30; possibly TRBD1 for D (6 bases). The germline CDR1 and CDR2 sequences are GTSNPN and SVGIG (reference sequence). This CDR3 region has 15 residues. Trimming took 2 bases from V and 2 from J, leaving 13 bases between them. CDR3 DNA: TGTGCCTGGAGTCCAAAGACAGGAGCTGGAAACACCATATATTTT. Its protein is CAWSPKTGAGNTIYF.

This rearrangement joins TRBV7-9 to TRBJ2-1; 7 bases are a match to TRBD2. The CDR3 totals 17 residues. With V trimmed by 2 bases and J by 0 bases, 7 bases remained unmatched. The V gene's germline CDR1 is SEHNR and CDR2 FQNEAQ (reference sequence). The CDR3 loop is CASSLPIGRSSYNEQFF. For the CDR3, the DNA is TGTGCCAGCAGCTTACCCATCGGGAGGAGCTCCTACAATGAGCAGTTCTTC.

CDR3 coding DNA: TGCGCCAGCAGAGACCTGGGGGGGAACTATGGCTACACCTTC. Encoded protein: CASRDLGGNYGYTF. The rearrangement joins TRBV5-1 to TRBJ1-2; possible D gene TRBD1, 5 bases. The CDR3 extends over 14 amino acids. Trimming left V 5 bases short and J 2 bases short, with 13 bases between. The germline CDR1 and CDR2 sequences are SGHRS and YFSETQ.

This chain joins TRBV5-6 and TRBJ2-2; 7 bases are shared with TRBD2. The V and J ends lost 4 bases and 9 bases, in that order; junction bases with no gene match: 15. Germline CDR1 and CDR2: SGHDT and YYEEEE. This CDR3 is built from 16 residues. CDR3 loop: CASSALERDPPRELFF. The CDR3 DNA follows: TGTGCCAGCAGCGCCTTAGAGCGGGACCCCCCCAGGGAGCTGTTTTTT. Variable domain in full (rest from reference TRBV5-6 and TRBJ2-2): DAGVTQSPTHLIKTRGQQVTLRCSPKSGHDTVSWYQQALGQGPQFIFQYYEEEERQRGNFPDRFSGHQFPNYSSELNVNALLLGDSALYLCASSALERDPPRELFFGEGSRLTVL.

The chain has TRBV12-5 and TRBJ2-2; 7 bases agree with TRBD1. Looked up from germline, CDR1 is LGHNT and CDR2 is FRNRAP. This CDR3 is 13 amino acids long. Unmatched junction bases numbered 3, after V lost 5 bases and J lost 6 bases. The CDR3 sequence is CASGHGTAGELFF. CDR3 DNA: TGTGCTAGTGGTCACGGGACAGCCGGGGAGCTGTTTTTT.

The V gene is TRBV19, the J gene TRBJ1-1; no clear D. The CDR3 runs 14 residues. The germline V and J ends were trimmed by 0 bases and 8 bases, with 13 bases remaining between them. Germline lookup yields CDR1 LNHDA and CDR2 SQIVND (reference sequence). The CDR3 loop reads CASSIDPRVSEAFF. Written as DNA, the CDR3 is TGTGCCAGTAGTATAGATCCTCGGGTCTCGGAAGCTTTCTTT.

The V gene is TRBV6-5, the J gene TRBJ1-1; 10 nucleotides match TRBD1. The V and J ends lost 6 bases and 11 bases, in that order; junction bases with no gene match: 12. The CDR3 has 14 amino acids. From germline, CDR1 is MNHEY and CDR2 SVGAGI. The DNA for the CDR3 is TGTGCCAGCAGGCGGGAGCCGGGACAGGGGAGGGCTTTCTTT. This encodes CASRREPGQGRAFF.

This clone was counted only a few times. The CDR3 sequence: CASSVAPRVDYGYTF. CDR3 nucleotide sequence: TGTGCCAGCAGCGTGGCTCCCAGGGTCGACTATGGCTACACCTTC. The chain employs TRBV9 and TRBJ1-2; D perhaps matches TRBD1 (5 bases). Germline V gives CDR1 SGDLS, CDR2 YYNGEE. Trimming stripped 2 bases from V and 3 bases from J, with 14 bases between. CDR3 length: 15 residues.

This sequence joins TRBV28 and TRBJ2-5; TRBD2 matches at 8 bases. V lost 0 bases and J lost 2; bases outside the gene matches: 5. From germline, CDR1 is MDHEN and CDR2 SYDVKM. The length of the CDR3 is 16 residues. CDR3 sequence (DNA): TGTGCCAGCAGTTTATGGGTAGCGGGGCCGCAAGAGACCCAGTACTTC. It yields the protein CASSLWVAGPQETQYF.

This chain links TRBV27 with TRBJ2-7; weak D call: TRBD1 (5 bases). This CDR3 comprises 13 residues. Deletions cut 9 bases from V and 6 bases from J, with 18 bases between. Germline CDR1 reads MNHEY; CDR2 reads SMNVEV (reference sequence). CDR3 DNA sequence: TGTGCCAGGGGGCTAGACCTCTTCGGCGAGCAGTACTTC. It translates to CARGLDLFGEQYF.